Following are 23 T cell receptor beta chains from one sample sequenced in a study of blood T cells in healthy people across ages. Primers used in a second PCR of roughly 6 to 12 cycles were a sample-barcoded 5' primer and a J-beta primer mix. TCRdb analysed the 5' RACE reads with MiXCR anew, one entry per CDR3 protein. Here the sample spans under 750,000 distinct CDR3 sequences, around 48% being singletons. Material for sequencing was blood. The receptors here all came from a man of 80 years or more in good health.

This clonotype was observed a handful of times. The J gene is TRBJ2-3, the V gene TRBV10-2; perhaps TRBD2 as D (5 bases). The CDR3 spans 16 residues. The ends were cut back, 3 bases at V and 2 bases at J, with 15 bases in the middle. Germline V lookup: CDR1 WSHSY, CDR2 SAAADI. The CDR3 nucleotides read TGCGCCAGCAGTGACTCGCGGGCTAGCTTCACAGATACGCAGTATTTT. Protein sequence: CASSDSRASFTDTQYF.

This clonotype showed up just a few times. This chain links TRBV2 with TRBJ2-5; D is possibly TRBD1 or TRBD2 (6 bases each). The DNA end is more similar to TRBJ2-7, so the J call may be wrong. Looked up from germline, CDR1 is SNHLY and CDR2 is FYNNEI. The CDR3 extends over 12 amino acids. The CDR3 reads CASLEGGYEQYF. CDR3 coding DNA: TGTGCCAGCTTGGAGGGGGGATACGAGCAGTACTTC.

This chain links TRBV20-1 with TRBJ2-1; D call uncertain. With 1 base removed from V and 6 bases from J, the gap between germline ends came to 13 bases. Germline CDR1 is DFQATT and CDR2 is SNEGSKA (reference sequence). CDR3 length: 14 residues. The CDR3: CSARGSGMGNEQFF. CDR3 in DNA: TGCAGTGCTAGAGGAAGTGGGATGGGCAATGAGCAGTTCTTC.

A word on this clonotype: This may be a read error, as it is one base from a much larger clone. The V gene is TRBV6-5, the J gene TRBJ2-7; D unclear. The ends were cut back, 6 bases at V and 0 bases at J, with 9 bases in the middle. This CDR3 has 13 residues. Looked up from germline, CDR1 is MNHEY and CDR2 is SVGAGI. CDR3 in amino acids: CASRETVSYEQYF. CDR3 in DNA: TGTGCCAGCAGGGAGACGGTCTCCTACGAGCAGTACTTC.

This chain connects TRBV7-8 to TRBJ2-7, with D possibly being TRBD2 (5 bases). CDR1 and CDR2 (germline): SGHVS, FQNEAQ. V was shortened by 5 bases and J by 1 base, with 15 bases between the two germline ends. CDR3 length equals 15 residues. The CDR3 DNA follows: TGTGCCAGCAGCCCGGGAAGGGCTAGGTCCTACGAGCAGTACTTC. This translates into CASSPGRARSYEQYF.

This clonotype has just one count. The rearrangement links TRBV20-1 to TRBJ1-5; D remains unclear. Deletions cut 1 base from V and 4 bases from J, with 17 bases between. Germline V CDR1 and CDR2: DFQATT, SNEGSKA (reference sequence). The CDR3 consists of 16 residues. The CDR3 protein is CSARGKGGSPNQPQHF. CDR3 DNA: TGCAGTGCTAGAGGGAAGGGTGGATCCCCTAATCAGCCCCAGCATTTT.

V gene TRBV30 combines with J gene TRBJ2-5, with TRBD1 as a possible D gene (6 bases). Germline V gene sequence: CDR1 GTSNPN, CDR2 SVGIG (reference sequence). This CDR3 has 14 amino acids. V was pared by 0 bases and J by 4 bases, with 12 bases between. The CDR3 here is CAWSVQGGGETQYF. The CDR3 DNA is TGTGCCTGGAGTGTACAAGGGGGTGGAGAGACCCAGTACTTC.

V usage is TRBV7-6 and J usage is TRBJ2-5; 9 bases agree with TRBD1. Germline trimming cut 0 bases from V and 7 bases from J; bases unmatched to any gene: 12. The CDR3 is 17 residues long. Germline-derived CDR1 and CDR2 are SGHVS and FNYEAQ. Here the CDR3 reads CASSLALRTGAPLTQYF. Here the CDR3 DNA reads TGTGCCAGCAGCTTAGCCCTCCGGACAGGGGCTCCGTTGACCCAGTACTTC. Full variable domain (rest looked up from reference TRBV7-6 and TRBJ2-5): GAGVSQSPRYKVTKRGQDVALRCDPISGHVSLYWYRQALGQGPEFLTYFNYEAQQDKSGLPNDRFSAERPEGSISTLTIQRTEQRDSAMYRCASSLALRTGAPLTQYFGPGTRLLVL.

The CDR3 is CASSLAEARYTF. CDR3 DNA sequence: TGTGCCAGCAGCTTAGCGGAGGCGAGGTACACCTTC. J is TRBJ1-2 and V is TRBV7-9; D gene uncertain. The germline CDR1 and CDR2 sequences are SEHNR and FQNEAQ (reference sequence). The germline V and J ends were trimmed by 0 bases and 11 bases, with 10 bases remaining between them. CDR3 length: 12 residues.

This clonotype was seen a handful of times. The rearrangement uses TRBV20-1 and TRBJ1-5; no clear D gene. With 4 bases removed from V and 0 bases from J, the gap between germline ends came to 10 bases. Germline assignment: CDR1 DFQATT and CDR2 SNEGSKA (reference sequence). This CDR3 spans 14 amino acids. The CDR3 region has the DNA TGCAGTGCTAACCGACATAATAGCAATCAGCCCCAGCATTTT. It is translated as CSANRHNSNQPQHF.

The J gene is TRBJ1-1, the V gene TRBV5-1; the match to TRBD1 covers 9 bases. This CDR3 spans 15 amino acids. Trimming cost V 0 bases and J 1 base; bases outside gene matches: 1. Looked up from germline, CDR1 is SGHRS and CDR2 is YFSETQ. CDR3 DNA: TGCGCCAGCAGCTTGGGACAGGGGGGGAACACTGAAGCTTTCTTT. This codes for CASSLGQGGNTEAFF.

This chain connects TRBV25-1 to TRBJ2-1; 7 positions match TRBD1. The CDR3 spans 15 residues. Germline V gives CDR1 MGHDK, CDR2 SYGVNS. V lost 3 bases, J lost 4 bases, and 6 bases stayed unmatched. CDR3 in DNA: TGTGCCAGCAGTGACCGGGACAGATCGTACAATGAGCAGTTCTTC. This gives the protein CASSDRDRSYNEQFF.

This chain uses TRBV29-1 with TRBJ2-5; 8 bases map to TRBD1. Per germline, CDR1 SQVTM and CDR2 ANQGSEA. The CDR3 is 12 residues long. With 7 bases clipped from V and 4 bases from J, the junction kept 5 bases outside the gene matches. CDR3 sequence reads: CSGGTGSETQYF. In nucleotides, the CDR3 is TGCAGCGGGGGGACAGGTTCAGAGACCCAGTACTTC.

The genes are TRBV28 and TRBJ2-7; 7 bases align to TRBD1. Trimming took 10 bases from V and 4 from J; bases not matched to a gene: 10. Germline CDR1 and CDR2: MDHEN and SYDVKM. There are 13 residues in the CDR3. The CDR3 bases are TGTGCCACCCAAGAGGGGGCGCGTTACGAGCAGTACTTC. Translation: CATQEGARYEQYF.

This clonotype was recorded at least ten times. This chain uses TRBV7-9 with TRBJ2-7; D gene unclear. Germline lookup yields CDR1 SEHNR and CDR2 FQNEAQ (reference sequence). The CDR3 covers 12 residues. Deletions cut 5 bases from V and 3 bases from J, with 8 bases between. CDR3 residues: CASSANSYEQYF. In DNA form, the CDR3 reads TGTGCCAGCAGCGCCAACAGCTACGAGCAGTACTTC. Variable domain in full (rest from reference TRBV7-9 and TRBJ2-7): DTGVSQNPRHKITKRGQNVTFRCDPISEHNRLYWYRQTLGQGPEFLTYFQNEAQLEKSRLLSDRFSAERPKGSFSTLEIQRTEQGDSAMYLCASSANSYEQYFGPGTRLTVT.

The rearrangement links TRBV12-3 or TRBV12-4 to TRBJ1-5, with D unresolved. This CDR3 region has 15 residues. V lost 6 bases, J lost 3 bases, and 15 bases lay in between. This chain's CDR3 is CASRTQQTDNQPQHF. In DNA form, the CDR3 reads TGTGCCAGCAGGACTCAACAAACCGACAATCAGCCCCAGCATTTT.

The rearrangement uses TRBV5-4 and TRBJ2-3, with 8 bases aligning to TRBD1. Looked up from germline, CDR1 is SGHNT and CDR2 is YYREEE (reference sequence). The CDR3 runs 17 residues. The V gene end was trimmed by 0 bases and the J gene end by 5 bases; junction bases not matched to a gene: 11. In DNA, the CDR3 is TGTGCCAGCAGCTTGGTTGGGACAGGCGTTGGAAGAGATACGCAGTATTTT. Translation: CASSLVGTGVGRDTQYF. The full variable domain, rest sourced from reference TRBV5-4 and TRBJ2-3, is ETGVTQSPTHLIKTRGQQVTLRCSSQSGHNTVSWYQQALGQGPQFIFQYYREEENGRGNFPPRFSGLQFPNYSSELNVNALELDDSALYLCASSLVGTGVGRDTQYFGPGTRLTVL.

As to this clonotype: Being one base from a much bigger clone, this may be a read error. The chain couples TRBV12-3 or TRBV12-4 to TRBJ1-5; D is possibly TRBD1 (6 bases). This CDR3 has 13 amino acids. Trimming shortened V by 7 bases and J by 4 bases, and 11 bases separated the two germline ends. As DNA, the CDR3 is TGTGCCAGCACCCTGGACAGAAATCAGCCCCAGCATTTT. As protein: CASTLDRNQPQHF.

The chain joins TRBV9 to TRBJ1-2; D gene ambiguous. CDR3 size: 15 residues. With 0 bases removed from V and 2 bases from J, the gap between germline ends came to 11 bases. Germline assignment: CDR1 SGDLS and CDR2 YYNGEE. In DNA form, the CDR3 reads TGTGCCAGCAGCGTAGACCCTACGCCAAACTATGGCTACACCTTC. This gives the protein CASSVDPTPNYGYTF.

This rearrangement joins TRBV2 to TRBJ2-1, with D maybe TRBD1 (6 bases). Trimming took 11 bases from V and 8 from J, leaving 22 bases between them. CDR1 and CDR2 (germline): SNHLY, FYNNEI. The CDR3 spans 14 residues. The CDR3 DNA reads as TGTGCCGGCGGGCTGGGGGCCCTTGTCCATGAGCAGTTCTTC. Translation: CAGGLGALVHEQFF.

This clonotype occurred a few times. This chain uses TRBV7-9 with TRBJ1-2, with TRBD1 as a possible D gene (5 bases). V was trimmed by 2 bases and J by 4 bases, leaving 11 bases between them. The CDR3 has 14 amino acids. Germline CDR1 is SEHNR and CDR2 is FQNEAQ (reference sequence). DNA for the CDR3: TGTGCCAGCAGCTTACAGGGTTCAGGCTATGGCTACACCTTC. It codes for CASSLQGSGYGYTF.

The CDR3 loop reads CASSFGLNTEAFF. CDR3 DNA: TGTGCCAGCAGTTTCGGCTTGAACACTGAAGCTTTCTTT. The chain couples TRBV6-5 to TRBJ1-1; D unresolved. The CDR3 is 13 residues long. The germline gives CDR1 MNHEY, CDR2 SVGAGI. V dropped 4 bases and J dropped 0 bases, with 6 bases sitting between them.

V is TRBV7-2 and J is TRBJ2-7; 7 bases are shared with TRBD2. The CDR3 sequence is 14 residues long. Germline CDR1 SGHTA, CDR2 FQGNSA. Germline trimming cut 5 bases from V and 0 bases from J; bases unmatched to any gene: 4. This CDR3 reads CASSRWTSSYEQYF. The CDR3 region has the DNA TGTGCCAGCAGCCGTTGGACTAGCTCCTACGAGCAGTACTTC.